What follows are 10 T cell receptor beta chains derived from one specimen sequenced in a study of blood T cell repertoires in COVID-19. Clones were sequenced by immunoSEQ multiplex PCR, and TCRdb holds only the in-frame ones, with some missing. The data contain roughly 140,000 clones, around 89% of them singletons. Sequencing was done on a sample of peripheral blood. These receptors were taken from a woman in her forties with acute or convalescent COVID-19.

J is TRBJ2-7 and V is TRBV4-1, with 10 bases identical to TRBD2. Germline CDR1 MGHRA, CDR2 YSYEKL. Trimming took 0 bases from V and 6 from J; bases not matched to a gene: 8. The CDR3 runs 16 residues. The CDR3 region has the DNA TGCGCCAGCAGCCAAGATCTGTCAGCGGGGGGGCGCGAGCAGTACTTC. Translation: CASSQDLSAGGREQYF.

The V gene is TRBV9, the J gene TRBJ2-3; D may be TRBD2 (5 bases). The CDR3 runs 15 residues. V was trimmed by 2 bases and J by 0 bases, leaving 10 bases between them. CDR1 SGDLS and CDR2 YYNGEE come from the germline V gene. CDR3 sequence reads: CASSVEDLSTDTQYF. Here the CDR3 DNA reads TGTGCCAGCAGCGTGGAGGACTTAAGCACAGATACGCAGTATTTT.

The rearrangement links TRBV18 to TRBJ2-7; D possibly corresponds to TRBD2 (6 bases). Germline V CDR1 and CDR2: KGHSH, LQKENI. V shed 3 bases and J shed 6 bases, with 9 bases lying between them. The CDR3 is made up of 12 amino acids. The CDR3 nucleotides are TGTGCCAGCTCACCTTCTAGCGCCGAGCAGTACTTC. Translation: CASSPSSAEQYF.

The chain joins TRBV5-1 to TRBJ2-7, with 9 bases identical to TRBD2. The CDR3 covers 17 residues. After removal of 0 bases from V and 2 bases from J, the junction contained 9 bases not matched to a gene. Germline CDR1 SGHRS, CDR2 YFSETQ. CDR3 sequence (DNA): TGCGCCAGCAGCTTGGATTCCTGGCTAGCGGGGCCCTACGAGCAGTACTTC. This encodes CASSLDSWLAGPYEQYF.

The chain combines TRBV6-1 with TRBJ2-3, with D tentatively TRBD1 (6 bases). The V end lost 1 base, the J end lost 1 base, and 6 bases lay between the germline ends. The germline CDR1 and CDR2 sequences are MNHNS and SASEGT. The CDR3 is made up of 14 amino acids. This chain's CDR3 is CASSEDRGTDTQYF. The CDR3 coding sequence is TGTGCCAGCAGTGAAGACAGGGGCACAGATACGCAGTATTTT.

The rearrangement joins TRBV5-8 to TRBJ1-1; D ambiguous. The CDR3 totals 13 residues. Trimming stripped 6 bases from V and 4 bases from J, with 13 bases between. Germline assignment: CDR1 SGHTS and CDR2 YDEGEE. CDR3 sequence: CASIRGLSTEAFF. The CDR3 bases are TGTGCCAGCATACGGGGTTTGAGCACTGAAGCTTTCTTT.

This chain joins TRBV28 and TRBJ2-7, with TRBD1 as a possible D gene (7 bases). Germline values: CDR1 MDHEN, CDR2 SYDVKM. This CDR3 has 14 amino acids. V was cut by 5 bases and J by 2 bases, with 13 bases left in between. CDR3 sequence: CASSTRDRAYEQYF. The CDR3 DNA reads as TGTGCCAGCAGTACGCGGGACAGAGCCTACGAGCAGTACTTC.

The gene calls are TRBV19 and TRBJ2-3, with 11 bases aligning to TRBD1. The CDR3 loop spans 15 amino acids. Trimming at V came to 6 bases and at J to 4 bases, leaving 6 bases not matched to a gene. CDR1 and CDR2 from the germline V gene are LNHDA and SQIVND (reference sequence). CDR3 coding DNA: TGTGCCAGTAGCCGAGGACAGGGGGCCTCAGATACGCAGTATTTT. Its protein is CASSRGQGASDTQYF.

The V gene is TRBV15, the J gene TRBJ1-4; no clear D. The CDR3 consists of 13 residues. The V end was cut by 3 bases, the J end by 7 bases, with 9 bases between. The germline gives CDR1 LNHNV, CDR2 YYDKDF (reference sequence). The CDR3 loop is CATSRAEAEKLFF. The CDR3, as DNA: TGTGCCACCAGCAGGGCGGAGGCTGAAAAACTGTTTTTT. Combining the CDR3 with reference TRBV15 and TRBJ1-4 gives the whole variable domain DAMVIQNPRYQVTQFGKPVTLSCSQTLNHNVMYWYQQKSSQAPKLLFHYYDKDFNNEADTPDNFQSRRPNTSFCFLDIRSPGLGDTAMYLCATSRAEAEKLFFGSGTQLSVL.

The chain couples TRBV19 to TRBJ1-1; D remains ambiguous. In germline, CDR1 is LNHDA, CDR2 SQIVND (reference sequence). Trimming removed 2 bases at V and 10 bases at J, with 20 bases between. The CDR3 has 15 amino acids. CDR3 region: CASSISWDQSAGAFF. DNA of the CDR3: TGTGCCAGTAGTATATCTTGGGATCAATCCGCGGGAGCTTTCTTT.